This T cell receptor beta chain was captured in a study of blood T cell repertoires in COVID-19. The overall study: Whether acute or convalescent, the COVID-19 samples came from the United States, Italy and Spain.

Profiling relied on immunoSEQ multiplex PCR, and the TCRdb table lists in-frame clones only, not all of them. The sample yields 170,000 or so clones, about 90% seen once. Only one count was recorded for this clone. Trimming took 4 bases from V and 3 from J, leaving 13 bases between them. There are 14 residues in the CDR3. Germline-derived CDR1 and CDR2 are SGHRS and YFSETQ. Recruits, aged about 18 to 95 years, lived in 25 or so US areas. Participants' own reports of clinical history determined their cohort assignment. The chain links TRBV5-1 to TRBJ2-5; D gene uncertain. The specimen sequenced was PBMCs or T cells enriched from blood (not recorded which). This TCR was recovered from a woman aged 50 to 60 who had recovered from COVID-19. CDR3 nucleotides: TGCGCCAGCAGCCAAACGCTCAGCGAAGAGACCCAGTACTTC. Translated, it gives CASSQTLSEETQYF.